This T cell receptor (beta chain) emerged from a study of siplizumab effects on memory and regulatory T cells. Sequenced by immunoSEQ multiplex PCR; TCRdb stores in-frame clones only, minus some. The sample yields tens of thousands of clones, over 85% seen once. Study-wide findings and caveats: Tracing alloreactive clones into unstimulated subsets worked for only a minor fraction of them. The naive T cell population seemed more diverse than memory cells and seemed a major contributor to the alloresponse. Alloreactive sequences from unstimulated CD4+ memory cells fell significantly with siplizumab.

About this clone itself: What it binds is unknown.

The clonotype comes from a human donor in good health. Sequenced input: CD8+ T cells sorted from blood.

The CDR3 here is CASIEGLVNQPQHF. The CDR3 region has the DNA TGTGCCAGCATTGAAGGGTTGGTAAATCAGCCCCAGCATTTT. The chain recombines TRBV28 with TRBJ1-5; D not resolved. Germline V gene lookup returns CDR1 MDHEN and CDR2 SYDVKM. The CDR3 has 14 residues. Between the trimmed V and J ends, which lost 7 bases and 4 bases, there was a span of 14 bases.